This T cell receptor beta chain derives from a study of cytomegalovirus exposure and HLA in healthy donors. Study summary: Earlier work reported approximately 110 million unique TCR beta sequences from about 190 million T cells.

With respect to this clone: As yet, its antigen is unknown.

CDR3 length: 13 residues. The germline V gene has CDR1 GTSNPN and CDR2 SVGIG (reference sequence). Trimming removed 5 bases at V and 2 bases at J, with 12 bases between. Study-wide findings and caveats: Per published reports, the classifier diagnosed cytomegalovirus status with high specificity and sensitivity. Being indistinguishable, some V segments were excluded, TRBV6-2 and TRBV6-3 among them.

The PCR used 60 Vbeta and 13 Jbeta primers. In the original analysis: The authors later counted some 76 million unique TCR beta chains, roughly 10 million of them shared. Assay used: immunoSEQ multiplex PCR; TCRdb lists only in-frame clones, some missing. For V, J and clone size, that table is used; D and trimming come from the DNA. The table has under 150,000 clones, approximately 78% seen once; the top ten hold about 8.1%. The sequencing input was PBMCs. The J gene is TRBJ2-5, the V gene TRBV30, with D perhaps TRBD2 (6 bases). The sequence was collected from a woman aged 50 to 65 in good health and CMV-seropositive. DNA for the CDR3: TGTGCCTGGGGGAATGGGGGGCAAGAGACCCAGTACTTC. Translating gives CAWGNGGQETQYF.